A single TCR beta chain is shown here with its context. This clonotype was observed a handful of times. Its antigen target is currently unknown. Per-base qualities were not stored, and no clone one base away is much larger. CDR1 and CDR2 are read off the germline V gene as MDHEN and SYDVKM. V is pared back by 2 bases and J by 9 bases, with 13 bases lying between the germline termini. The CDR3 goes from the cysteine to the phenylalanine over 13 residues. Only the CDR3 DNA is retained, 39 bases long and in frame from the first base. Ficoll-Paque density gradient centrifugation was the method used to isolate PBMCs. The record originates from a study of T-cell memory formation after mild COVID-19 (TCRdb year 2021). In terms of the full investigation: Most TCR sequence clusters were specific to one of the two donors. In a couple of donors, T-cell clones that expanded and contracted after mild COVID-19 were tracked by sequencing TCRalpha and TCRbeta repertoires over time. Two young, previously healthy adult volunteers made up the cohort, one male and one female.

Overall study outcomes, separate from this receptor: Clones contracting from day 15 to 85 had balanced CD4/CD8 phenotypes, while a second wave expanding from day 15 to 37 was biased towards CD4+. SARS-CoV-2 specificity was not confirmed for the second-wave clones peaking on day 37. The study covered only a couple of mild cases, and larger cohorts including severe cases with pre-infection samples were considered necessary. The detection of some responding clones in pre-infection memory suggests that pre-existing cross-reactive memory T cells joined the SARS-CoV-2 response. Contracting CD4+ clones were located mainly in the CM and EM memory subsets, whereas CD8+ clones were found to be enriched in EMRA.

Sequenced using an Illumina NovaSeq 6000. TCRalpha and TCRbeta cDNA libraries were constructed by 5'RACE with constant-segment primers, with sample barcodes and unique molecular identifiers being introduced. RNA was extracted from every sample with Trizol reagent. Amplification of the libraries took two PCR steps, and the second step added a second sample barcode plus Illumina TruSeq adapters. Sequencing of the libraries was done on an Illumina NovaSeq, producing 2 x 150 bp paired-end reads. In the paper's pipeline: With migec v1.2.7, reads were demultiplexed and then collapsed into UMI-guided consensus sequences. Using mixcr v2.1.11, UMI consensuses were aligned to TRA and TRB V and J templates and then assembled into clonotypes. Expanded or contracted clonotypes were those called significant by both edgeR and NoisET, with noise models trained on biological replicates. For edgeR calls, the thresholds were a false discovery rate-adjusted p below 0.01 and a log2 fold-change of 1. As an exploratory analysis of dynamics, PCA with hierarchical clustering was applied to max-normalized trajectories of the 1000 most abundant clonotypes. Separately sequenced CD4+ and CD8+ repertoires were used to assign the CD4 or CD8 phenotype of responding clones. The raw public reads went through TCRdb reprocessing: fastp at Q25, MiXCR clone calling, in-frame beta chains kept. CDR3 protein duplicates are merged, each entry listing the most common genes and DNA. TCRdb, rather than the study authors, made the V and J calls. The sample contains about 260,000 distinct CDR3 sequences, 16% of them found a single time. Around 21% of the sample belongs to the ten largest clones.

The clonotype was recovered from a man aged 18 to 29 who had mild COVID-19 (a few samples of this study predate the infection). The sample titles of this study are shuffled in the database, so cell type and time point are left out; the donor was told from shared clones. The sequence joins TRBV28 to TRBJ1-1, with no D gene named confidently. Sequencing was done on a sample of PBMCs or a T cell subset sorted from them (not recorded which). Read as DNA, the sequence is TGTGCCAGCAGTTTAAACAGATTCGCTAAAGCTTTCTTT. Translation gives CASSLNRFAKAFF.